Sequencing of this TCR beta chain was carried out in a study of T cells in tuberculosis. Study at large: CD1B tetramers identified T cells specific for mycobacterial lipid GMM.

The CDR3 spans 20 residues. Germline V CDR1 and CDR2: LGHNA, YNFKEQ. With V trimmed by 0 bases and J by 0 bases, 12 bases remained unmatched. Some clones are missing from TCRdb's copy, which holds only in-frame ones; the method was immunoSEQ multiplex PCR. Among about 35,000 clones listed, 93% were seen once. J is TRBJ2-4 and V is TRBV4-2; 9 nucleotides align to TRBD2. Sequencing used PBMCs. This TCR was recovered from a donor aged 10 to 29 with latent tuberculosis or without tuberculosis infection. CDR3 DNA sequence: TGTGCCAGCAGCCAAGATCCAGGGCCAGCGGGGGGCGGAGCCAAAAACATTCAGTACTTC. It encodes CASSQDPGPAGGGAKNIQYF.